A selection of T cell receptor beta chains follows, all from one sample in a study of CD8 T cells in ankylosing spondylitis. TCRdb analysed the 5' RACE reads with MiXCR anew, one entry per CDR3 protein. The repertoire consists of some 130,000 distinct CDR3 sequences, with roughly 15% occurring once and the leading ten covering 30% to 35%. The sequenced material came from blood, either unsorted or a sorted T cell fraction (not recorded which). These receptors were collected from a male donor with ankylosing spondylitis. Both conserved end residues are part of each CDR3. D genes are given only for firm matches. Clone size is shown for a subset of rows, as once, few, many or a class of expanded clone.

J	D	V	size	CDR3	DNA
TRBJ2-1	TRBD2	TRBV6-1	few	CASRETPGTSGYYGDYNEQFF	TGTGCCAGCAGAGAAACACCCGGGACTAGCGGTTACTATGGGGACTACAATGAGCAGTTCTTC
TRBJ2-1	.	TRBV12-3/TRBV12-4	.	CASRIGGEYNEQFF	TGTGCCAGCCGTATCGGAGGGGAGTACAATGAGCAGTTCTTC
TRBJ2-1	TRBD2	TRBV11-1	.	CASSLTGGMQFF	TGTGCCAGCAGCTTAACGGGAGGGATGCAGTTCTTC
TRBJ2-7	TRBD2	TRBV27	.	CASSRLPGLGLGEQYF	TGTGCCAGCAGTCGACTTCCGGGACTAGGTCTAGGGGAGCAGTACTTC
TRBJ2-5	.	TRBV7-9	many	CASSLEIEETQYF	TGTGCCAGCAGCTTGGAAATAGAAGAGACCCAGTACTTC
TRBJ2-1	.	TRBV7-9	few	CASSASRVNEQFF	TGTGCCAGCAGCGCCTCCCGGGTAAATGAGCAGTTCTTC
TRBJ2-6	.	TRBV29-1	many	CSVEVSRQPGANVLTF	TGCAGCGTTGAGGTATCCCGACAGCCTGGGGCCAACGTCCTGACTTTC
TRBJ2-2	.	TRBV7-9	.	CASSSRRTGGELFF	TGTGCCAGCAGCTCCCGACGAACTGGCGGGGAGCTGTTTTTT
TRBJ1-4	.	TRBV7-8	.	CASSRGGQNEKLFF	TGTGCCAGCAGCCGCGGGGGTCAAAATGAAAAACTGTTTTTT
TRBJ2-7	.	TRBV29-1	few	CSVESGLTPYEQYF	TGCAGCGTTGAGTCGGGGCTCACCCCTTACGAGCAGTACTTC
TRBJ2-7	.	TRBV20-1	.	CSARDFQDSYEQYF	TGCAGTGCTAGGGATTTCCAGGACTCCTACGAGCAGTACTTC
TRBJ2-5	.	TRBV6-2/TRBV6-3	.	CASSYPETQYF	TGTGCCAGCAGTTACCCGGAGACCCAGTACTTC
TRBJ1-6	.	TRBV13	few	CASSFKGVSDSPLHF	TGTGCCAGCAGCTTTAAGGGGGTTTCGGATTCACCCCTCCACTTT
TRBJ2-1	.	TRBV9	few	CASSPKSLDTEQFF	TGTGCCAGCAGCCCTAAGAGTTTAGACACCGAGCAGTTCTTC
TRBJ2-7	TRBD2	TRBV5-1	.	CASSLVAGGTYEQYF	TGCGCCAGCAGCTTGGTCGCGGGAGGTACCTACGAGCAGTACTTC
TRBJ2-5	.	TRBV27	.	CASSPPRTQYF	TGTGCCAGCAGTCCCCCCCGGACCCAGTACTTC
TRBJ2-1	.	TRBV28	few	CASNLAKSSYNEQFF	TGTGCCAGCAATCTAGCCAAGAGCTCCTACAATGAGCAGTTCTTC
TRBJ2-5	.	TRBV7-2	.	CASSPGPNGPAQYF	TGTGCCAGCAGCCCGGGACCCAATGGCCCGGCCCAGTACTTC
TRBJ1-6	.	TRBV12-3/TRBV12-4	.	CASSLKPVSSYNSPLHF	TGTGCCAGCAGTTTGAAGCCTGTGAGCTCCTATAATTCACCCCTCCACTTT
TRBJ1-5	TRBD1	TRBV9	.	CASSVGQGDNQPQHF	TGTGCCAGCAGCGTAGGTCAGGGGGACAATCAGCCCCAGCATTTT
TRBJ2-3	.	TRBV7-9	few	CASSRLNTDTQYF	TGTGCCAGCAGCCGTCTAAACACAGATACGCAGTATTTT
TRBJ2-1	TRBD2	TRBV14	few	CASSQEGLAGASYNEQFF	TGTGCCAGCAGCCAAGAAGGTCTAGCGGGTGCCTCCTACAATGAGCAGTTCTTC
TRBJ2-1	.	TRBV6-2/TRBV6-3	once	CASSYSLANEQFF	TGTGCCAGCAGTTACTCACTAGCCAATGAGCAGTTCTTC
TRBJ2-3	.	TRBV5-1	.	CASSSDDTDTQYF	TGCGCCAGCAGCTCAGATGACACAGATACGCAGTATTTT
TRBJ2-7	TRBD1	TRBV20-1	.	CSARDLTAGGLSYEQYF	TGCAGTGCTAGAGACCTAACTGCAGGGGGCCTCTCCTACGAGCAGTACTTC
TRBJ2-7	TRBD2	TRBV29-1	many	CSVKLAGGPGEQYF	TGCAGCGTGAAACTAGCGGGAGGGCCAGGGGAGCAGTACTTC
TRBJ2-1	TRBD2	TRBV7-8	few	CASRRQSSGRAMDEQFF	TGTGCCAGCAGACGGCAGTCTAGCGGGAGGGCCATGGATGAGCAGTTCTTC
TRBJ2-7	.	TRBV25-1	.	CASSATLHPTYEQYF	TGTGCCAGCAGTGCGACCTTGCACCCGACCTACGAGCAGTACTTC
TRBJ2-3	TRBD2	TRBV2	.	CASSASGRAEADTQYF	TGTGCCAGCAGTGCGAGCGGGAGGGCCGAGGCAGATACGCAGTATTTT
TRBJ1-1	.	TRBV28	few	CASSSHRVMNTEAFF	TGTGCCAGCAGTTCCCACAGGGTCATGAACACTGAAGCTTTCTTT
TRBJ2-1	TRBD2	TRBV7-2	.	CASSTLAGVSNEQFF	TGTGCCAGCAGCACACTAGCGGGAGTGAGCAATGAGCAGTTCTTC
TRBJ2-4	.	TRBV7-9	many	CASSLVEKGTIQYF	TGTGCCAGCAGCTTAGTTGAGAAGGGAACTATTCAGTACTTC
TRBJ2-5	.	TRBV29-1	once	CSARRGGLRETQYF	TGCAGCGCTCGACGGGGTGGCCTCCGAGAGACCCAGTACTTC
TRBJ2-7	TRBD2	TRBV29-1	many	CSAYSGSSYEQYF	TGCAGCGCTTATAGCGGGAGCTCATACGAGCAGTACTTC
TRBJ2-7	TRBD1	TRBV9	.	CASSVAGQGAYEQYF	TGTGCCAGCAGCGTAGCTGGACAGGGGGCTTACGAGCAGTACTTC
TRBJ1-5	.	TRBV7-2	few	CASSLGAGSNQPQHF	TGTGCCAGCAGCTTAGGAGCCGGAAGCAATCAGCCCCAGCATTTT
TRBJ1-4	TRBD1	TRBV3-1	few	CASSRGLTNEKLFF	TGTGCCAGCAGTAGGGGGCTTACTAATGAAAAACTGTTTTTT
TRBJ2-7	TRBD1	TRBV5-1	few	CASSPFGTAAYEQYF	TGCGCCAGCAGCCCCTTCGGGACAGCAGCCTACGAGCAGTACTTC
TRBJ1-2	.	TRBV14	once	CASSQENLTSEAVREGYGYTF	TGTGCCAGCAGCCAAGAAAACTTAACCTCGGAGGCAGTGAGGGAAGGTTATGGCTACACCTTC